These 26 T cell receptor beta chains originate from one sample sequenced in a study of T cells after yellow fever vaccination. TCRdb independently ran MiXCR on the 5' RACE reads; one entry per CDR3 protein. The repertoire holds about 580,000 distinct CDR3 sequences, with about a sixth as singletons. Sequenced here: PBMCs, sampled around 5 days after the first yellow fever vaccination. The source of these receptors is a man younger than 30 who received the YFV17D yellow fever vaccine.

At least ten counts were recorded for this clonotype. V and J are TRBV7-2 and TRBJ2-7; 10 bases line up with TRBD1. This CDR3 spans 14 amino acids. The J segment lost 5 bases and the V segment lost 6 bases, leaving 7 bases of the junction unmatched. CDR1 is SGHTA and CDR2 is FQGNSA in the germline V gene. In DNA, the CDR3 is TGTGCCAGCAGTTTCGACAGGGGGCCCAACGAGCAGTACTTC. As protein: CASSFDRGPNEQYF.

The V call is TRBV5-1, the J call TRBJ1-1; D gene ambiguous. This CDR3 comprises 13 residues. Germline assignment: CDR1 SGHRS and CDR2 YFSETQ. V lost 3 bases to trimming and J lost 3 bases, with 9 bases between them. This CDR3 is CASSSGEYTEAFF. The CDR3 DNA is TGCGCCAGCAGCTCCGGGGAGTACACTGAAGCTTTCTTT.

This clonotype came up a few times. The chain carries TRBV3-1 and TRBJ2-2; D not certain. This CDR3 is built from 16 residues. V lost 1 base and J lost 3, with 12 bases in between. CDR1 and CDR2 from the germline V gene are LGHDT and YNNKEL (reference sequence). The CDR3 sequence: CASSQVPREDTGELFF. The CDR3, as DNA: TGTGCCAGCAGCCAAGTACCTAGAGAGGACACCGGGGAGCTGTTTTTT.

This clonotype was seen many times. This sequence joins TRBV6-1 and TRBJ2-1; 10 nucleotides line up with TRBD1. The V gene end was trimmed by 8 bases and the J gene end by 7 bases; junction bases not matched to a gene: 8. This CDR3 is built from 14 residues. Germline assignment: CDR1 MNHNS and CDR2 SASEGT. DNA of the CDR3: TGTGCCAGCTCCCTGGACAGGGGGAAGAATGAGCAGTTCTTC. It is translated as CASSLDRGKNEQFF.

The CDR3 sequence: CASSLGTGGSEQYV. The DNA for the CDR3 is TGCGCCAGCAGCTTGGGGACAGGGGGCTCCGAGCAGTACGTC. V and J are TRBV5-1 and TRBJ2-7; 11 nucleotides line up with TRBD1. The CDR3 is 14 amino acids. CDR1 and CDR2 (germline): SGHRS, YFSETQ. Trimming removed 0 bases from V and 6 bases from J; junction bases left unmatched: 2.

The chain uses TRBV5-1 and TRBJ1-4, with 7 bases identical to TRBD1. Germline loops: CDR1 SGHRS, CDR2 YFSETQ. The CDR3 length is 15 residues. V gave up 7 bases and J gave up 7 bases; unmatched junction bases: 13. CDR3 in amino acids: CASCDSGGGSEKLFF. The CDR3 DNA reads as TGCGCCAGCTGCGACTCAGGGGGGGGGAGTGAAAAACTGTTTTTT. The full variable domain, completed using reference TRBV5-1 and TRBJ1-4, is KAGVTQTPRYLIKTRGQQVTLSCSPISGHRSVSWYQQTPGQGLQFLFEYFSETQRNKGNFPGRFSGRQFSNSRSEMNVSTLELGDSALYLCASCDSGGGSEKLFFGSGTQLSVL.

V usage is TRBV7-2 and J usage is TRBJ2-7, with 10 bases matching TRBD1. The CDR3 totals 15 residues. Trimming removed 2 bases from V and 1 base from J; junction bases left unmatched: 2. Germline CDR1 reads SGHTA; CDR2 reads FQGNSA. The CDR3 is CASSLRTGGSYEQYF. The CDR3 DNA sequence: TGTGCCAGCAGCTTACGGACAGGGGGATCCTACGAGCAGTACTTC.

This clonotype has more than one count but fewer than ten. V is TRBV7-2 and J is TRBJ2-3; 8 bases align to TRBD2. The trim removed 5 bases at V and 2 bases at J, leaving 6 bases unmatched. The CDR3 runs to 15 residues. Germline CDR1 reads SGHTA; CDR2 reads FQGNSA. The DNA for the CDR3 is TGTGCCAGCAGCCCGGGGGGGCCGGCCACAGATACGCAGTATTTT. This translates into CASSPGGPATDTQYF. The complete variable domain, with remaining parts taken from reference TRBV7-2 and TRBJ2-3, reads GAGVSQSPSNKVTEKGKDVELRCDPISGHTALYWYRQSLGQGLEFLIYFQGNSAPDKSGLPSDRFSAERTGGSVSTLTIQRTQQEDSAVYLCASSPGGPATDTQYFGPGTRLTVL.

This clonotype was seen only a few times. V usage is TRBV2 and J usage is TRBJ1-5; TRBD1 agrees at 7 bases. CDR3 length: 15 amino acids. Trimming cost V 6 bases and J 1 base; bases outside gene matches: 6. Germline loops: CDR1 SNHLY, CDR2 FYNNEI. The CDR3 DNA is TGTGCCAGCAGCAAGACCAGGGGGAGCAATCAGCCCCAGCATTTT. Protein product: CASSKTRGSNQPQHF. The full variable domain, completed using reference TRBV2 and TRBJ1-5, is EPEVTQTPSHQVTQMGQEVILRCVPISNHLYFYWYRQILGQKVEFLVSFYNNEISEKSEIFDDQFSVERPDGSNFTLKIRSTKLEDSAMYFCASSKTRGSNQPQHFGDGTRLSIL.

This clonotype was picked up a small number of times. The chain joins TRBV6-1 to TRBJ1-6; D remains unclear. Per the germline V gene, CDR1 is MNHNS and CDR2 is SASEGT. The V end lost 7 bases, the J end lost 7 bases, and 17 bases lay between the germline ends. The CDR3 has 15 amino acids. The CDR3 loop is CASIVTYFANSPLHF. The DNA of the CDR3 is TGTGCCAGCATCGTGACATATTTTGCCAATTCACCCCTCCACTTT.

J is TRBJ2-1 and V is TRBV4-3; D ambiguous. The CDR3 consists of 14 residues. Germline V gives CDR1 LGHNA, CDR2 YSLEER. V dropped 4 bases and J dropped 7 bases, with 14 bases sitting between them. The CDR3, as DNA: TGCGCCAGCAGCCCTTGGACCCGCGGTAATGAGCAGTTCTTC. This codes for CASSPWTRGNEQFF.

This clonotype was recorded a few times. V and J are TRBV6-1 and TRBJ2-1; 9 positions match TRBD1. Germline V gene lookup returns CDR1 MNHNS and CDR2 SASEGT. The trim removed 6 bases at V and 3 bases at J, leaving 3 bases unmatched. CDR3 length: 14 amino acids. CDR3 region: CASRPGQGYNEQFF. CDR3 DNA: TGTGCCAGCAGGCCGGGACAGGGCTACAATGAGCAGTTCTTC.

In its sample, this clonotype was seen a few times. V and J are TRBV4-2 and TRBJ2-1; possible D gene TRBD2, 6 bases. V dropped 8 bases and J dropped 4 bases, with 15 bases sitting between them. The CDR3 loop spans 14 amino acids. Germline CDR1 is LGHNA and CDR2 is YNFKEQ. CDR3 sequence reads: CASRGTVGYNEQFF. The DNA for the CDR3 is TGTGCCAGCCGGGGGACCGTTGGATACAATGAGCAGTTCTTC.

The gene calls are TRBV19 and TRBJ1-4; 7 positions agree with TRBD1. Germline V CDR1 and CDR2: LNHDA, SQIVND (reference sequence). The V gene end was trimmed by 1 base and the J gene end by 8 bases; junction bases not matched to a gene: 7. CDR3 length: 15 amino acids. As DNA, the CDR3 is TGTGCCAGTAGTATAGGAAGGGGGCGTGTGGAAAAACTGTTTTTT. It encodes CASSIGRGRVEKLFF.

This chain joins TRBV5-1 and TRBJ1-1; no clear D gene. The CDR3 runs 10 residues. V was shortened by 7 bases and J by 6 bases, with 7 bases between the two germline ends. Germline V gene sequence: CDR1 SGHRS, CDR2 YFSETQ. The CDR3, as DNA: TGCGCCAGCCGGGAGTCTGAAGCTTTCTTT. It yields the protein CASRESEAFF.

The chain employs TRBV21-1 and TRBJ2-2; the tabulated D call, TRBD2, remains unverified against the DNA. TRBV21-1 is classified as a pseudogene. CDR3 length equals 18 residues. CDR3 bases: TGTGCCAGCAGCAAAGTGGCAGGGCTTCCCGCGAACACCGGGGAGCTGTTTTTT. This sequence encodes CASSKVAGLPANTGELFF.

This clonotype was recorded a few times. V gene TRBV20-1 combines with J gene TRBJ1-5; D unresolved. CDR1 DFQATT and CDR2 SNEGSKA come from the germline V gene (reference sequence). The CDR3 is made up of 13 amino acids. V was pared by 4 bases and J by 7 bases, with 14 bases between. The CDR3 DNA is TGCAGTGCTATCGAAGGGAGGCAACAGCCCCAGCATTTT. It is translated as CSAIEGRQQPQHF.

V is TRBV10-3 and J is TRBJ2-3, with 13 bases that match TRBD2. V lost 0 bases and J lost 2; bases outside the gene matches: 5. CDR1 and CDR2 (germline): ENHRY, SYGVKD. This CDR3 region has 18 residues. In nucleotides, the CDR3 is TGTGCCATCAGTGAGTCTGTGACTAGCGGGGGGAACACAGATACGCAGTATTTT. Protein sequence: CAISESVTSGGNTDTQYF.

A few counts support this clonotype. The gene calls are TRBV5-1 and TRBJ2-5; 8 bases are a match to TRBD2. The CDR3 runs 15 residues. The trim removed 1 base at V and 1 base at J, leaving 3 bases unmatched. Per germline, CDR1 SGHRS and CDR2 YFSETQ. The CDR3 is CASSLYGGVQETQYF. In DNA, the CDR3 is TGCGCCAGCAGCTTGTACGGGGGGGTCCAAGAGACCCAGTACTTC. The full variable domain, with the rest looked up from reference TRBV5-1 and TRBJ2-5, is KAGVTQTPRYLIKTRGQQVTLSCSPISGHRSVSWYQQTPGQGLQFLFEYFSETQRNKGNFPGRFSGRQFSNSRSEMNVSTLELGDSALYLCASSLYGGVQETQYFGPGTRLLVL.

There are a few counts of this clonotype. The chain joins TRBV7-9 to TRBJ2-2; D possibly matches TRBD1 or TRBD2 (5 bases each). Trimming pared 6 bases from V and 0 bases from J, leaving 14 bases between. Per the germline V gene, CDR1 is SEHNR and CDR2 is FQNEAQ (reference sequence). This CDR3 is 16 amino acids long. The CDR3 protein is CASSIRRTTNTGELFF. The CDR3 nucleotides read TGTGCCAGCAGTATAAGGAGGACAACGAACACCGGGGAGCTGTTTTTT.

This chain joins TRBV20-1 and TRBJ1-4; D not resolved. Germline V CDR1 and CDR2: DFQATT, SNEGSKA (reference sequence). Trimming shortened V by 4 bases and J by 0 bases, and 9 bases separated the two germline ends. CDR3 length: 14 amino acids. Written as DNA, the CDR3 is TGCAGTGCTAACTTTGGGGCAACTAATGAAAAACTGTTTTTT. It is translated as CSANFGATNEKLFF.

V usage is TRBV7-9 and J usage is TRBJ2-1; possibly TRBD2 for D (5 bases). Germline loops: CDR1 SEHNR, CDR2 FQNEAQ (reference sequence). This CDR3 comprises 13 residues. The V gene lost 5 bases and the J gene lost 9 bases, with 14 bases spanning the gap. The CDR3 nucleotides are TGTGCCAGCAGCGGGAGTCTGCCTGGTGAGCAGTTCTTC. This codes for CASSGSLPGEQFF. Filled out from reference TRBV7-9 and TRBJ2-1, the complete variable domain reads DTGVSQNPRHKITKRGQNVTFRCDPISEHNRLYWYRQTLGQGPEFLTYFQNEAQLEKSRLLSDRFSAERPKGSFSTLEIQRTEQGDSAMYLCASSGSLPGEQFFGPGTRLTVL.

This clonotype was observed a few times. This chain connects TRBV7-9 to TRBJ1-4; D not resolved. V was pared by 5 bases and J by 3 bases, with 10 bases between. Germline loops: CDR1 SEHNR, CDR2 FQNEAQ (reference sequence). The length of the CDR3 is 14 residues. The CDR3 here is CASSLLIANEKLFF. The CDR3, as DNA: TGTGCCAGCAGCCTCCTGATTGCTAATGAAAAACTGTTTTTT.

DNA for the CDR3: TGTGCCAGCAGTTACTCGAGGGACAGGGGCACAGATACGCAGTATTTT. It codes for CASSYSRDRGTDTQYF. This chain uses TRBV6-2 or TRBV6-3 with TRBJ2-3, with 9 bases lining up with TRBD1. This CDR3 comprises 16 residues. Germline assignment: CDR1 MNHEY and CDR2 SVGEGT. The ends lost 0 bases at V and 1 base at J; junction bases unmatched: 2.

The chain combines TRBV4-1 with TRBJ2-3; the D gene is possibly TRBD1 (5 bases). This CDR3 is built from 22 residues. V was trimmed by 2 bases and J by 5 bases, leaving 35 bases between them. Germline V gives CDR1 MGHRA, CDR2 YSYEKL. The CDR3, as DNA: TGCGCCAGCAGCCAATACCCCTGGACAAGCTTCACAGATATCATGCCATTAGATACGCAGTATTTT. Translating gives CASSQYPWTSFTDIMPLDTQYF.

The chain links TRBV5-1 to TRBJ2-1; 7 bases fit TRBD2. Germline CDR1 reads SGHRS; CDR2 reads YFSETQ. V shed 6 bases and J 0 bases; nucleotides not matched to a gene: 6. The CDR3 sequence is 15 residues long. CDR3 sequence (DNA): TGCGCCAGCACCCGGGGGGTTTCCTCCTACAATGAGCAGTTCTTC. Translation gives CASTRGVSSYNEQFF.